These T cell receptor beta chains were read from a single sample in a study of shared clonotypes between healthy human individuals. The method was immunoSEQ multiplex PCR; TCRdb's version includes in-frame clones alone and lacks a portion of them. The table records some 630,000 clones, less than 80% of them present only once. The material sequenced was memory CD4+ T cells sorted from blood. The receptor source for this set is a woman under 40 in good health. Both conserved end residues are trimmed from each CDR3. Some rows mark clone size as missing; the rest say once, few, many or name a class of expanded clone.

abundance	v_gene	j_gene	CDR3aa
few	TRBV5-1	TRBJ2-3	ASSLEGRVATDTQY
once	TRBV7-6	TRBJ2-2	ASSLGTDHPRNTGELF
once	TRBV19	TRBJ1-2	ASSEGRRVRGGYT
few	TRBV6-5	TRBJ1-2	ASSPATGSYGYT
.	TRBV30	TRBJ2-4	AWSPMGDFLAKNIQY
.	TRBV29-1	TRBJ2-1	SVAGTSVFSSYNEQF
.	TRBV30	TRBJ2-7	AWSVRGRRTDYEQY
.	TRBV6-5	TRBJ2-5	ASSPADRPGETQY
.	TRBV6-5	TRBJ1-2	ASGDRANYGYT
.	TRBV18	TRBJ2-3	ASSPPGESTDTQY
.	TRBV30	TRBJ1-5	AWSLQGAGQPQH
once	TRBV10-1	TRBJ2-7	ASSESPGQGYEQY
.	TRBV5-1	TRBJ2-3	ASSLAREAADTQY
.	TRBV10-3	TRBJ1-5	AISDRGTNQPQH
.	TRBV27	TRBJ1-4	ASSSRMGSEKLF
.	TRBV6-1	TRBJ1-2	ASSEVSRFYGYT
.	TRBV15	TRBJ2-1	ATTSWGAYNEQF
.	TRBV6-5	TRBJ1-1	ASSAQAGGPRTF
.	TRBV2	TRBJ2-1	ASKQLDYPAEQF
once	TRBV5-1	TRBJ1-5	ASSPTDRNNQPQH
few	TRBV27	TRBJ2-5	ASSLQRSTQRFETQY
.	TRBV14	TRBJ1-2	ASSRAGTYGYT
.	TRBV6-1	TRBJ2-1	ASTGTSGTEQF
.	TRBV14	TRBJ2-7	ASSRRTDPLGEQY
.	TRBV28	TRBJ2-7	ASSPSGKKSYEQY
.	TRBV2	TRBJ2-2	ASSEDVRVF
.	TRBV30	TRBJ2-3	AWSFNGREGITDTQY
.	TRBV2	TRBJ2-3	ASSDVAQTDTQY
.	TRBV19	TRBJ2-1	ASTGPAYNEQF
once	TRBV4-1	TRBJ2-7	ASSQDRELESREQY
.	TRBV4-1	TRBJ2-5	ASSQVGTLQETQY
.	TRBV9	TRBJ2-1	ASSLGLAGFNNEQF
.	TRBV7-9	TRBJ2-3	ASSWGQGVITDTQY
.	TRBV14	TRBJ2-5	ASSQDREETQY
.	TRBV28	TRBJ2-1	ASRLGGVPYNEQF
.	TRBV29-1	TRBJ2-3	SVVKAGGAQDTQY
.	TRBV19	TRBJ2-3	ASSHNRDRRTDTQY
.	TRBV19	TRBJ2-4	ASSISGTGNIQY
once	TRBV7-6	TRBJ2-7	ASSLDSGSYEQY
once	TRBV7-8	TRBJ2-7	ASSPNLVEQY
.	TRBV5-1	TRBJ2-7	ASSLAGTSAEQY
.	TRBV5-6	TRBJ2-1	ASSLARSYNEQF
once	TRBV28	TRBJ2-7	ASSPYLVSYEQY
.	TRBV7-2	TRBJ2-1	ASSSSQGALNEQF
few	TRBV5-6	TRBJ2-2	ASSFWSGELF
.	TRBV28	TRBJ2-4	ASSSPLAGVAKNIQY
few	TRBV18	TRBJ2-7	ASSFLGQGESYEQY
few	TRBV25-1	TRBJ2-7	ASSKYTNSYEQY
.	TRBV28	TRBJ1-5	ASGDTGGGNQPQH
few	TRBV6-1	TRBJ1-4	ASREDGSNEKLF
.	TRBV11-2	TRBJ1-5	ASSLVAGGDQPQH
.	TRBV9	TRBJ1-3	ASSDHGGNTIY
.	TRBV6-6	TRBJ2-2	ASRRQGADTGELF
.	TRBV11-3	TRBJ2-1	ASSSTSGTPNNEQF
.	TRBV18	TRBJ2-5	ASSPGRNGETQY